This T cell receptor (beta chain) was sequenced during a study of metastatic and nonmetastatic thyroid tumors. This clone was found many times. The entire patient cohort was treatment-naive prior to thyroid surgery. The germline gives CDR1 WSHSY, CDR2 SAAADI. Trimming cost V 4 bases and J 2 bases, with 13 bases left between them. CDR3 size: 15 residues. TCRdb re-called the PCR reads through MiXCR. The profile shows approximately 10,000 clones, 14% to 15% of them singletons. The clonotype originates from a female donor with papillary thyroid cancer or a benign thyroid nodule (not recorded which). Some clones in this sample may be carry-over from other donors' samples. The sequenced sample consisted of blood. V usage is TRBV10-2 and J usage is TRBJ2-3; D might be TRBD2 (6 bases). The CDR3 DNA is TGCGCCAGCAGTGTTGCGGGGCCCCCCACAGATACGCAGTATTTT. It codes for CASSVAGPPTDTQYF.